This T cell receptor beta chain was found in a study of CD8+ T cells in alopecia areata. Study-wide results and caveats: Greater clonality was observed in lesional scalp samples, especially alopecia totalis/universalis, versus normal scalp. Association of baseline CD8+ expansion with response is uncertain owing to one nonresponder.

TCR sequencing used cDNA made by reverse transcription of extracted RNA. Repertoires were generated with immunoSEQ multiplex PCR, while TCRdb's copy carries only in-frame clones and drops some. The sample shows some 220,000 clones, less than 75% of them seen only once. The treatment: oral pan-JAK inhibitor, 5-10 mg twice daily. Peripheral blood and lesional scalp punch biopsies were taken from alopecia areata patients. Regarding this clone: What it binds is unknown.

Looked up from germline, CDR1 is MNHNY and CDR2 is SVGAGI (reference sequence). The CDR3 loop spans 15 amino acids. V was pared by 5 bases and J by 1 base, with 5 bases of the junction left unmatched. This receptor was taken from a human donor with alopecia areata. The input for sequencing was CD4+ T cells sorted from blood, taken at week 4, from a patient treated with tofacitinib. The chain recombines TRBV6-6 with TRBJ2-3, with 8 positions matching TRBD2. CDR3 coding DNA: TGTGCCAGCAGTCACGGGGGGGCGGGCACAGATACGCAGTATTTT. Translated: CASSHGGAGTDTQYF.